The TCR beta chain under discussion was sequenced for a study of T-cell memory formation after mild COVID-19. Whole-study context: TCR clusters were mostly confined to one donor each.

Germline assignment: CDR1 SGHDN and CDR2 FVKESK. The CDR3 has 11 residues. V gave up 2 bases and J gave up 5 bases, with 4 bases separating them. Using its own MiXCR run on the 5' RACE reads, TCRdb lists one record per CDR3 protein. The repertoire has about 560,000 distinct CDR3 sequences, more than 15% of them found once; the top ten carry approximately 12%. V gene TRBV14 combines with J gene TRBJ2-7, with unresolved D. Sequenced input: PBMCs or a T cell subset sorted from them (not recorded which). The clonotype comes from an adult woman who had mild COVID-19 (a few samples of this study predate the infection). Cell type and time point are not known. CDR3 bases: TGTGCCAGCAGCCAAACTAACGAGCAGTACTTC. Protein sequence: CASSQTNEQYF. Variable domain in full (rest from reference TRBV14 and TRBJ2-7): EAGVTQFPSHSVIEKGQTVTLRCDPISGHDNLYWYRRVMGKEIKFLLHFVKESKQDESGMPNNRFLAERTGGTYSTLKVQPAELEDSGVYFCASSQTNEQYFGPGTRLTVT.